The clone carrying this T cell receptor (beta chain) was counted a few times. Deep-level running was used for the assay. Once extracted for a subset, genomic DNA was divided evenly among several immunoSEQ plates. The table came from immunoSEQ multiplex PCR; TCRdb's copy has only in-frame clones and leaves some out. The sample has about 490,000 clones; about three quarters are singletons. This entry belongs to a study of shared clonotypes between healthy human individuals. V shed 4 bases and J 1 base; nucleotides not matched to a gene: 9. Germline CDR1 and CDR2: SGHTA and FQGNSA. The CDR3 extends over 17 amino acids. Each of the donors was a healthy adult who was HIV-negative and had not had a recent acute infection or vaccination.

Material for sequencing was PBMCs. The chain couples TRBV7-2 to TRBJ1-1, with 10 nucleotides matching TRBD1. The sequence was obtained from a woman between 40 and 55 years old in good health. Some clones in this sample may be carry-over from other donors' samples. CDR3 sequence: CASSSGQGISGNTEAFF. Written as DNA, the CDR3 is TGTGCCAGCAGCTCGGGACAGGGGATCTCCGGGAACACTGAAGCTTTCTTT.